This TCR beta chain was captured in a study of Tregs in tolerant kidney transplant recipients. Recipients received nonmyeloablative bone marrow transplants from related graft donors, with transient mixed chimerism. Trimming cost V 2 bases and J 5 bases, with 21 bases left between them. The CDR3 length is 17 residues. Per the germline V gene, CDR1 is ENHRY and CDR2 is SYGVKD. Sequencing was performed with immunoSEQ multiplex PCR; in TCRdb, only in-frame clones are kept and a portion is missing. The sample records approximately 50,000 clones, roughly nine tenths being singletons. This specimen was CD8+ T cells from blood (PBMCs), taken 24 months after the transplant. The sequence derives from a human patient who received a combined kidney and bone marrow transplant. A subset of T cells may come from the graft donor. The chain combines TRBV10-3 with TRBJ2-5; a weak D match, TRBD2 (7 bases). The CDR3 here is CAISESPRGAETETQYF. For the CDR3, the DNA is TGTGCCATCAGTGAGAGCCCCCGGGGGGCCGAGACGGAGACCCAGTACTTC.